The clone carrying this T cell receptor beta chain has ten or more counts. The antigen is undetermined. The data were obtained in a study of T cell repertoires in cytomegalovirus infection. About the study: Through public TCR beta signatures, both CMV infection and matching HLA type were indicated.

TCRdb used MiXCR to reprocess the reads, holding one entry per CDR3 protein. Seen here are approximately 340,000 distinct CDR3 sequences, 25% to 35% observed once, and the top ten hold 15% to 25%. General study results and limits: The study identified carriers of CMV plus the relevant HLA from cumulative public TCR beta family frequency.

This CDR3 is 14 amino acids long. J gave up 7 bases and V 5 bases, and 11 bases lay outside the gene matches. Germline V CDR1 and CDR2: MDHEN, SYDVKM. The sample here was cultured PBMCs, taken from culture after CMV antigen stimulation. V and J are TRBV28 and TRBJ2-7; TRBD2 matches at 7 bases. This TCR came from a human donor in good health (CMV status not recorded). Some clones in this sample may be carry-over from other donors' samples. The CDR3 DNA is TGTGCCAGCAGTCCGGGGACTACGCCCTGGGAGCAGTACTTC. It specifies CASSPGTTPWEQYF.